This T cell receptor (beta chain) was profiled in a study of early T cells in non-severe SARS-CoV-2 infection. The ends lost 7 bases at V and 3 bases at J; junction bases unmatched: 6. The CDR3 has 16 amino acids. Individual cDNA molecules received unique molecular identifiers. TCRdb recomputed calls from the 5' RACE reads with MiXCR, one row per CDR3 protein. The data contain 100,000 to 140,000 distinct CDR3 sequences, around 10% of them singletons. Sequenced material: whole blood. This receptor was taken from an adult who was a healthcare worker with PCR-confirmed SARS-CoV-2 infection or an uninfected control (not recorded which). V gene TRBV12-3 or TRBV12-4 combines with J gene TRBJ2-3, with 14 bases aligning to TRBD2. The CDR3 sequence is CASTGTSGRGTDTQYF. CDR3 sequence (DNA): TGTGCCAGCACAGGGACTAGCGGGAGAGGTACAGATACGCAGTATTTT.